This T cell receptor beta chain emerged from a study of blood T cell repertoires in COVID-19. The repertoire was sequenced with immunoSEQ multiplex PCR; TCRdb's copy has only in-frame clones and lacks some. The sample consists of about 270,000 clones, about 83% of them appearing once. There are 15 residues in the CDR3. The germline CDR1 and CDR2 sequences are LGHDT and YNNKEL (reference sequence). With 1 base removed from V and 2 bases from J, the gap between germline ends came to 9 bases. The genes are TRBV3-1 (or the pseudogene TRBV3-2) and TRBJ2-1, with D maybe TRBD2 (5 bases). The sequence derives from an older man with acute or convalescent COVID-19. The sample taken for sequencing was peripheral blood. The CDR3 here is CASSQVPEAYNEQFF. Here the CDR3 DNA reads TGTGCCAGCAGCCAAGTTCCGGAGGCCTACAATGAGCAGTTCTTC.